This T cell receptor (beta chain) was recorded in a study of shared clonotypes between healthy human individuals (dated by TCRdb to about 2020). Background for the entire study: The cohort comprised a couple of women and a few men aged 18 to 49 years. For each donor, three plates each were used for CD4 naive and CD4 memory, two plates were used for CD8 naive, and one plate was used for CD8 memory. Blood TCR repertoires of four to six healthy adults were deeply sequenced to estimate repertoire size and the extent of clonotype sharing between individuals. Libraries were prepared and TCR repertoires were sequenced by different laboratories using diverse techniques, in order to increase sequencing depth and limit assay-specific biases. Per donor, leukapheresis produced somewhere between about 0.94 and 10 billion PBMCs.

What the study reported, not specific to this receptor: Compared with non-shared clonotypes, the clonotypes found in all four sorted-subset donors had higher generation probabilities. Pairwise subsampling indicated that sequencing depth was expected to affect the degree of clonotype sharing among donors. Larger estimated clonotype richness was generally found for naive subsets than for memory subsets. Incomplete sequencing was indicated by rarefaction of sorted-subset datasets, despite the large sequencing depth. When a few donors were compared, the shared fraction of clonotypes was around 5% for naive CD4, over 3% for naive CD8, 2.3% for memory CD4, and less than 0.45% for memory CD8. Sampling was limited to blood, and TCR repertoires in tissue likely differ from TCR repertoires in blood. The small number of donors limited the genetic and exposure-history diversity represented.

Donors were healthy HIV-negative adults with no recently reported acute infections or vaccinations. Only Caucasian adults living in Nashville, Tennessee, USA were represented among the donors. Magnetic negative selection was used to enrich CD4+ T cells, after which naive cells were positively selected on CD45RA and the negative fraction became the memory subset. Blood was obtained by leukapheresis, after which PBMCs were separated by Ficoll-Histopaque density gradient centrifugation and cryopreserved in liquid nitrogen vapor phase. Analytical flow cytometry was used to check the purity and quantity of each magnetically sorted T cell population. Genomic DNA was isolated from every sorted fraction and measured by UV absorbance on a Nanodrop 2000c. Using the deep immunoSEQ assay, multiplex PCR amplified TCR CDR3 regions from genomic DNA. Extracted genomic DNA from each cell subset was spread evenly across all wells of several immunoSEQ 96-well plates, with each plate serving as a replicate. For sorted subsets, around 200 ng genomic DNA, equal to 30,000 to 35,000 T cell genomes, was loaded into each replicate PCR. Purified libraries were quantified with a Qubit 3.0 fluorometer, sized on a Bioanalyzer 2100, and re-quantified with the KAPA Library Quantification kit. A separate single-read 150-cycle Illumina NextSeq 550 flow cell was used to sequence each immunoSEQ 96-well plate. The paper's data handling went like this. Because the immunoSEQ output held only junctional sequences and lacked quality scores, the filtering could not match the filtering applied to full-length reads. To assign V/J genes and CDR3, sequences were annotated against IMGT germline references using PyIR, a Python wrapper for IgBLAST v1.9. Reads were filtered out if the reads had weak V/J assignments (E-value above 1e-6), no CDR3, stop codons, out-of-frame junctions, or ambiguous translated residues. V3J clonotypes were defined as sequences sharing the same inferred V gene, J gene, and CDR3 amino acid sequence. Percentage overlap between repertoires was computed as shared unique clonotypes divided by the size of the smaller repertoire. Richness of each repertoire was evaluated using RTK rarefaction, the Chao1 estimator, and Recon v2.1 estimates of unobserved clonotypes. OLGA was used to compute generation probabilities for all TCRbeta clonotypes that the gDNA method yielded from four donors. TCRdb limited this immuneACCESS table to in-frame rearrangements with V and J called. A share of clones is missing; checked studies link under half to unresolved V genes, and the rest is unexplained. The V and J calls and the clone size are those of that table, but D and trimming were determined from the DNA. The sample table holds roughly 2.2 million clones, of which 85% to 95% were seen once. Jointly, the top ten make up around 0.4% of the sample.

CDR1 and CDR2 were assigned from the germline V gene as MNHEY and SVGAGI. The junction carries 20 bases between V and J, which are trimmed by 11 bases and 2 bases respectively. The CDR3 spans 15 residues, from the cysteine through the phenylalanine. The entry retains the CDR3 DNA only, 45 bases that are in frame from base 1. About this clone: No cognate antigen has been identified for it. Per-base qualities were not stored, and no clone one base away is much larger.

Source material: naive CD4+ T cells from PBMCs. The sample's cell subset or site label, in plain terms: CD45RA+ positively selected. The sequence joins TRBV6-5 to TRBJ2-3; matching of 6 bases hints at TRBD1 as the D gene. This TCR derives from a man younger than 35 in good health. Some clones in this sample may be carry-over from other donors' samples. The DNA sequence is TGTGCCTCCAGGACAGCCCGACACGACACAGATACGCAGTATTTT. Its product reads: CASRTARHDTDTQYF.